The sequence of this T cell receptor beta chain was determined in a study of blood T cell repertoires in COVID-19 (dated by TCRdb to the early 2020s). In terms of the full investigation: Recovered participants in ImmuneRACE Cohort 3 were defined by two consecutive negative NP/OP PCR tests, clearance by a healthcare professional, or resolution of symptoms. The prospective study material was composed of cDNA or gDNA derived from T cells, B-cell-depleted T cells, or PBMCs. HLA class I and class II types, where available, came from metadata supplied by the sample provider rather than from assay-based typing. Samples covering the acute and convalescent phases of COVID-19 were provided by collaborators in the United States, Italy and Spain. The repertoires were released in a freely available public database meant as a resource for research on the immune response to SARS-CoV-2. Subjects who had been exposed to COVID-19, were actively infected with it, or had recovered from it provided the deeply sampled blood TCRbeta repertoires that made up the dataset. Sample metadata almost always included a de-identified subject ID, COVID-19 status, age in years and sex. The samples were drawn from the first 160 participants of the ongoing ImmuneRACE study and from some 1,300 subjects provided by 6 global collaborators.

The CDR3 measures 17 amino acids from cysteine to phenylalanine. CDR3 DNA is the only sequence kept; it has 51 bases, read in frame from the first base. Trimming takes 5 bases off V and 0 bases off J; junction bases not matched to a gene: 9. The germline V gene sets CDR1 to MGHRA and CDR2 to YSYEKL. The immunoSEQ Assay, a bias-controlled multiplex PCR, was used to amplify TCRbeta CDR3 regions from genomic DNA. As for the authors' bioinformatics: Within the assay, amplification of reference gene primers was used to estimate how many nucleated cells each sample contained. Sequence reads were collapsed and filtered to measure the absolute abundance of every unique TCRbeta CDR3 rearrangement. For each sample, productive Simpson clonality was calculated as the square root of Simpson's diversity index over productive rearrangements. TCRdb stores this immuneACCESS table with in-frame sequences only. Part of the clones is absent; in the studies checked, under half of the shortfall reflects unresolved V genes, and no reason is known for the rest. V, J and clone size reflect that table, while D and trimming were determined from the DNA. Recorded for this sample are some 300,000 clones; around 89% of them occurred a single time. 2% to 2.5% of the sample rests with the top ten.

As for this clone: Its antigen is currently not known. The record has no base qualities; no much larger clone is one base away.

The paper as a whole reports these results and caveats: How much clinical and demographic metadata was included differed by source and by participant, and the metadata was provided uncurated.

Enrolling through a virtual design, the prospective study's participants ranged in age from roughly 18 to 90 years and lived across some 23 United States geographic areas. In the prospective study, participants were assigned to cohorts based on the clinical history participants reported in a screening survey and a study questionnaire. Mobile phlebotomists in the prospective study collected whole blood, serum and a nasopharyngeal or oropharyngeal swab from every participant. Prospective study participants could optionally give additional blood draws and questionnaires over a roughly 2-month period. Before DNA extraction, prospective study blood samples were shipped either frozen or at room temperature.

This receptor was obtained from a woman aged 55-70 years in a cohort exposed to, infected with or recovered from COVID-19 (not recorded which). The sequence is built from TRBV4-1 and TRBJ1-1; TRBD1 aligns with 10 central bases. Sequencing used PBMCs or T cells enriched from blood (not recorded which). The DNA is as follows: TGCGCCAGCAGCGCACGACAGGGGGCGAGGGTGAACACTGAAGCTTTCTTT. It encodes CASSARQGARVNTEAFF.